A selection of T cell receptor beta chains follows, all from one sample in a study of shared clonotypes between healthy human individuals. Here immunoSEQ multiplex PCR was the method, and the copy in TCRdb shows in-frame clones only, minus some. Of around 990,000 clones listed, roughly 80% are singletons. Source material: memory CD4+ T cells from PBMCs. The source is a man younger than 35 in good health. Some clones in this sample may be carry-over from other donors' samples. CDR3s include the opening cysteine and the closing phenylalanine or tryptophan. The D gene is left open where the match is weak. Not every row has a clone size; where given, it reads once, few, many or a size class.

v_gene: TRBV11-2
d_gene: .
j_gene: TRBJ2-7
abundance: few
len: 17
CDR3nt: TGTGCCAGCAGCTTGTTACAAGGTGTTTGGCGCCCCTACGAGCAGTACTTC
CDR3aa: CASSLLQGVWRPYEQYF

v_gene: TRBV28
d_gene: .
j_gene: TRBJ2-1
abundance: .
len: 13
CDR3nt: TGTGCCAGCTCCGACCCCCAATACAATGAGCAGTTCTTC
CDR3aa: CASSDPQYNEQFF

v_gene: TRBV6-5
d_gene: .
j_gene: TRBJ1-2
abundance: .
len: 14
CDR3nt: TGTGCCAGCAGTTACTCCGGGAAGGGGTATGGCTACACCTTC
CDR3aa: CASSYSGKGYGYTF

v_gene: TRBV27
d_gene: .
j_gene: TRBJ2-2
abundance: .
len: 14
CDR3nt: TGTGCCAGCAGCCGAATGGGCGGGACCGGGGAGCTGTTTTTT
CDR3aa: CASSRMGGTGELFF

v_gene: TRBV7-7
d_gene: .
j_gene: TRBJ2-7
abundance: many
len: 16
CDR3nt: TGTGCCAGCAGCCTCGGTGGCGGCAGCCTAACCCACGAGCAGTACTTC
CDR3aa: CASSLGGGSLTHEQYF

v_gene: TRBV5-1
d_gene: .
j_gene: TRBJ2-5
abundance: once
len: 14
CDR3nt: TGCGCCAGCAGGTTCCTAGCGTTCGGGGAGACCCAGTACTTC
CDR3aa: CASRFLAFGETQYF

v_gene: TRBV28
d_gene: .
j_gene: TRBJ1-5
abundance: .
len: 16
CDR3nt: TGTGCCAGCAGTTTCTCCCCAGGGAAGGCAAATCAGCCCCAGCATTTT
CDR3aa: CASSFSPGKANQPQHF

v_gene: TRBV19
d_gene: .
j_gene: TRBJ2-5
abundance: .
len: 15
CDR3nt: TGTGCCAGTAGTATAGGGGCGGCGTACCAAGAGACCCAGTACTTC
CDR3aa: CASSIGAAYQETQYF

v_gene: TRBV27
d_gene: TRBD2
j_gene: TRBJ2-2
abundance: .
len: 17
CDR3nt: TGTGCCAGCAGTTTACCTCGGACTAGCGGGAACACCGGGGAGCTGTTTTTT
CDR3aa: CASSLPRTSGNTGELFF

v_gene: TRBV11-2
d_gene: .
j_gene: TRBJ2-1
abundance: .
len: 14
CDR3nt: TGTGCCAGCAGCTTATTTGGTTGGGCCAATGAGCAGTTCTTC
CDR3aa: CASSLFGWANEQFF

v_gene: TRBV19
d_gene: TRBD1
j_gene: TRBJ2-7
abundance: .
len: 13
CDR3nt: TGTGCCAGTAGTGCACAGGGGGCTTACGAGCAGTACTTC
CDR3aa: CASSAQGAYEQYF

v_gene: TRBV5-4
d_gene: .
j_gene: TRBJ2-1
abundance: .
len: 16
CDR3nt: TGTGCCAGCAGCTCCTCGTCTGGGGGTACCTACAATGAGCAGTTCTTC
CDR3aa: CASSSSSGGTYNEQFF

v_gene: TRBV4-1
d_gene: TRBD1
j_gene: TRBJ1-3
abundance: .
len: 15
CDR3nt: TGCGCCAGCAGCCTGGGGACAGCCTCTGGAAACACCATATATTTT
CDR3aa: CASSLGTASGNTIYF